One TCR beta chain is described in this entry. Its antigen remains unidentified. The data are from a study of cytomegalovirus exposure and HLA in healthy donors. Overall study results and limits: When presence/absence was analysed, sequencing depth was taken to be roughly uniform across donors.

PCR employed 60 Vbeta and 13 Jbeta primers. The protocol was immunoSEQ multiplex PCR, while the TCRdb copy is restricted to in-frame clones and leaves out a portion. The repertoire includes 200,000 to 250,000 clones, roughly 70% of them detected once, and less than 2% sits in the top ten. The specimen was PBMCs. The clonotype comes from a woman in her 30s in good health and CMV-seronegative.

The CDR3 region is CASSLLNTEAFF. The CDR3 region has the DNA TGCGCCAGCAGCTTACTGAACACTGAGGCCTTCTTT. The chain is built from TRBV5-1 and TRBJ1-1; the D is unclear. Between the trimmed V and J ends, which lost 2 bases and 14 bases, there was a span of 16 bases. CDR1 and CDR2 (germline): SGHRS, YFSETQ. CDR3 length equals 12 residues. Combining the CDR3 with reference TRBV5-1 and TRBJ1-1 gives the whole variable domain KAGVTQTPRYLIKTRGQQVTLSCSPISGHRSVSWYQQTPGQGLQFLFEYFSETQRNKGNFPGRFSGRQFSNSRSEMNVSTLELGDSALYLCASSLLNTEAFFGQGTRLTVV.